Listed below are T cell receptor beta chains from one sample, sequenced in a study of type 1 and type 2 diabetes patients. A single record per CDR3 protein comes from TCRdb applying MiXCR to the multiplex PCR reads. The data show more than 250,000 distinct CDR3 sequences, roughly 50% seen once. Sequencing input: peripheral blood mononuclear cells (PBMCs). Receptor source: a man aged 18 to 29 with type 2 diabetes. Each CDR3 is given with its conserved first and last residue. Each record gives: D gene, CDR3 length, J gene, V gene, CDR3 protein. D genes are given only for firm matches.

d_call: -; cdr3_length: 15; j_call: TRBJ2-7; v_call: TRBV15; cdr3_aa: CATSRDRDTTYEQYF
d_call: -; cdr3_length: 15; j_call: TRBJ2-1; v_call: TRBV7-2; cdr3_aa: CASSLALSYYNEQFF
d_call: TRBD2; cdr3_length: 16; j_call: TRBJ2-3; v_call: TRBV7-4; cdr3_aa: CASSPKSGGGMDTQYF
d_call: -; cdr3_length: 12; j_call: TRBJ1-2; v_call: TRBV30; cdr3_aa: CAWGVSGYGYTF
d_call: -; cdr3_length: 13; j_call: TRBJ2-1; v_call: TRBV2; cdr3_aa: CASGGLKFGEQFF
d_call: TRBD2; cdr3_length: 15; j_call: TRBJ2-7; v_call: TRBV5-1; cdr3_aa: CASSLELAGTHEQYF
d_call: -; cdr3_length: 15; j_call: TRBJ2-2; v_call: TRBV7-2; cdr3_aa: CASSLALRGTGELFF
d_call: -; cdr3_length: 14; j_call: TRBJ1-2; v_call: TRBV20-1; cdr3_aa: CSAQRAGTDYGYTF
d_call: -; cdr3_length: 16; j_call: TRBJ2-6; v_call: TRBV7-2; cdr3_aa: CASSQVTGSGANVLTF
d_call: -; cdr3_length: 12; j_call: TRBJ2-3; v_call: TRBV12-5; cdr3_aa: CASGEEPDTQYF
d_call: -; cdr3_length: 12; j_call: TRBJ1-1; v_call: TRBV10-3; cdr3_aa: CTIQGGGTEAFF
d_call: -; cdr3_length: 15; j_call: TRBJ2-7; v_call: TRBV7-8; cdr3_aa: CASSLTTGPVDEQYF
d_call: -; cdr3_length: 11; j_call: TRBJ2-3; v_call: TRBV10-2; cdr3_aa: CASREGDTQYF
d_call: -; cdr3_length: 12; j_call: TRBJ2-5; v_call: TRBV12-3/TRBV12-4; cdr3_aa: CASSPGQETQYF
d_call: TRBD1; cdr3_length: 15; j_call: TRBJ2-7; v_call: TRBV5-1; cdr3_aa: CASSPGQAVTYEQYF
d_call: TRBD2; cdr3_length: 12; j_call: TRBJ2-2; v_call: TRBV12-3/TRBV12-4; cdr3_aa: CASTPGGGELFF
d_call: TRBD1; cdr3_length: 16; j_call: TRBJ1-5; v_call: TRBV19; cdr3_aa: CASSGHRGPGNQPQHF
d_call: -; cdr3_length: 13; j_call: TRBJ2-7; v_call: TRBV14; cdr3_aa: CASNLRRGDEQYF
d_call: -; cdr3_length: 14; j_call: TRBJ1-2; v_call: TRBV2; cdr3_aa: CASSGDTINYGYTF
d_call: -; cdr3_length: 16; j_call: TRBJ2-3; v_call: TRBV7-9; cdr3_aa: CASSPNGGEGTDTQYF
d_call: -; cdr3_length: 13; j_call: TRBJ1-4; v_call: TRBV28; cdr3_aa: CASTGRGNEKLFF
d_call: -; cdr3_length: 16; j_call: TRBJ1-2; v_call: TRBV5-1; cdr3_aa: CASSQDRGALNYGYTF
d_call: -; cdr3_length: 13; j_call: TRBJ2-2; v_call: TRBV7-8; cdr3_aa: CASSLGVLGELFF
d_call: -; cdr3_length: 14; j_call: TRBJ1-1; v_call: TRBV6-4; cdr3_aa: CASSSNSFNTEAFF
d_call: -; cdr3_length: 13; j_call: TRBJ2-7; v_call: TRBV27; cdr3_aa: CASSLSRRGEQYF
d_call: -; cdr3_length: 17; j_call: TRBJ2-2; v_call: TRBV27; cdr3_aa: CASSLYSIKVNTGELFF
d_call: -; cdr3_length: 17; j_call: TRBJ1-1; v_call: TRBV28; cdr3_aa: CASSLPPSGHENTEAFF
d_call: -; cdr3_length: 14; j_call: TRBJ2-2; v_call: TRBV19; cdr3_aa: CASSIIWDTGELFF
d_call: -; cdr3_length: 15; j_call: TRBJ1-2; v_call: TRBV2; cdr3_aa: CASSEGGRFSYGYTF
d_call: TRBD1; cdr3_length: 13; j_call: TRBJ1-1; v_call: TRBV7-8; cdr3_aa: CASSQTDRAEAFF
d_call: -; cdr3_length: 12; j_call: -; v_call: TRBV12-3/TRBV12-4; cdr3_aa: CASSGGFEEQFF
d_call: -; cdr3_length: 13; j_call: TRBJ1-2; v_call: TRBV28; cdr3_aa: CASSSLMSQGYTF
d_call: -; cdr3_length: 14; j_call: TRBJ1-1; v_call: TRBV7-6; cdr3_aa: CASSSGAGNTEAFF
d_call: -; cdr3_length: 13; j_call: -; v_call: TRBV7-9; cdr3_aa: CASSLIGGGEQYF
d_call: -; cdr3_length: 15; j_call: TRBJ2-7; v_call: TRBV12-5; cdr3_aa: CASGWREVGVGEQYF
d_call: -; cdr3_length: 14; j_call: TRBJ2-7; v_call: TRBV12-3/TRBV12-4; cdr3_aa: CASSFSGTDGEQYF
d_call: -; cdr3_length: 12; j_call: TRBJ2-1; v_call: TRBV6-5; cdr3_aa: CATRQPLGEQFF
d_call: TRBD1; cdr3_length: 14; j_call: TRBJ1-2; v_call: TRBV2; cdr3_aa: CASNPKGGSAGYTF
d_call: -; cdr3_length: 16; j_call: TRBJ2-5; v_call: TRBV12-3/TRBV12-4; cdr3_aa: CASSSHRDTSPETQYF
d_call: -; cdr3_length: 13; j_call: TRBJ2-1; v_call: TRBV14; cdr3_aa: CASDSRGYNEQFF
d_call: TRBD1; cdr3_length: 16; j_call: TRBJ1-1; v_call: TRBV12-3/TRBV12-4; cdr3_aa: CATSTSLQGMNTEAFF
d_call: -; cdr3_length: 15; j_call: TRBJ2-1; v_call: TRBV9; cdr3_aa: CASSVGLGVYNEQFF
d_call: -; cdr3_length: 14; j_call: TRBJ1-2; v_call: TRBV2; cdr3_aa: CASSDLGREAGYTF